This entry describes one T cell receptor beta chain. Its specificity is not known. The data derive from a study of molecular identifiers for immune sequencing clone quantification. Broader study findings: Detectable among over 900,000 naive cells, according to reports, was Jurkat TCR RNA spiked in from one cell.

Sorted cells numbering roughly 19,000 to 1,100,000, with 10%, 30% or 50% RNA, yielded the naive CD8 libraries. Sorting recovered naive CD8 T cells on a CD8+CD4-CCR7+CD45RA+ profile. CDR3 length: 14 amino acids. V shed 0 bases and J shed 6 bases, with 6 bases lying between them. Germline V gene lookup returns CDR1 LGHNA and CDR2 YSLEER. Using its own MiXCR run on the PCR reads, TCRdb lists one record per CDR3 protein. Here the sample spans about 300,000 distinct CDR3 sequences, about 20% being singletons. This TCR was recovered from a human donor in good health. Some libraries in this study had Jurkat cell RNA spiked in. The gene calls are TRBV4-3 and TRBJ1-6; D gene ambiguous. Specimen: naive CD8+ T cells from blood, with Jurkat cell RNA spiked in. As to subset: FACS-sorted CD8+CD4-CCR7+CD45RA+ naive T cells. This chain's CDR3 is CASSQDNLNSPLHF. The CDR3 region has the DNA TGCGCCAGCAGCCAAGATAACCTTAATTCACCCCTCCACTTT.